This T cell receptor beta chain was obtained from a study of beta chain features in type 1 diabetes. Overall study results and limits: Moderate yet significant TCRB CDR3 shortening was seen in Type 1 diabetes patients in all four CD4+ subsets.

Germline loops: CDR1 KGHSH, CDR2 LQKENI. V lost 3 bases to trimming and J lost 8 bases, with 10 bases between them. CDR3 length: 12 residues. The isolated RNA, all of it, was reverse transcribed, so expressed TCRB transcripts were what got sequenced. Sequenced by immunoSEQ multiplex PCR; TCRdb stores in-frame clones only, minus some. The profile shows 40,000 to 50,000 clones, 60% to 75% of them singletons. This clone has just a few counts. Its antigen is currently unknown. The V call is TRBV18, the J call TRBJ1-1; D is perhaps TRBD1 (6 bases). Material: Tregs from blood. The source is a young man with type 1 diabetes. Some clones in this sample may be carry-over from other donors' samples. The CDR3 DNA is TGTGCCAGCTCACCCAGGGGCGACGAAGCTTTCTTT. Its protein product is CASSPRGDEAFF.